This T cell receptor beta chain derives from a study of cytotoxic CD8 clonotypes in ibrutinib-treated CLL. In the study overall: Researchers reported over nine relapsed/refractory and 15 treatment-naive patients, 17 to 18 of them IGHV unmutated. Whole-study findings and limits: Public clonotypes showed up rarely, and on treatment they shrank or held steady.

From cryopreserved PBMCs came about 2.1 micrograms of genomic DNA used for TCR beta libraries. Regarding this clone: Its antigen is not identified.

Generated by immunoSEQ multiplex PCR, the TCRdb table keeps only in-frame clones and is missing some. The sample holds approximately 97,000 clones, roughly three quarters seen once. Between the trimmed V and J ends, which lost 7 bases and 6 bases, there was a span of 15 bases. This CDR3 comprises 13 residues. Germline values: CDR1 MNHNY, CDR2 SVGAGI (reference sequence). This chain uses TRBV6-6 with TRBJ1-2; D might be TRBD1 (5 bases). This receptor was identified in a human donor with chronic lymphocytic leukemia. The sample consisted of PBMCs, taken after 24 months of ibrutinib treatment. CDR3 bases: TGTGCCAGCACTCCAGGCTCCAGGGATGGCTACACCTTC. Protein sequence: CASTPGSRDGYTF.